The 2 T cell receptor beta chains presented below share a single source sample, sequenced in a study of T cells in localized non-small cell lung cancer. Clones were sequenced by immunoSEQ multiplex PCR, and TCRdb holds only the in-frame ones, with some missing. This table holds 70,000 or so clones, about 81% found once. The sample here was peripheral blood, taken before any cancer treatment. The receptors derive from a female donor of 60 years or more with stage I lung adenocarcinoma.

The rearrangement links TRBV6-1 to TRBJ2-3, with a weak D call TRBD2 (5 bases). Between the trimmed V and J ends, which lost 2 bases and 2 bases, there was a span of 17 bases. Germline-derived CDR1 and CDR2 are MNHNS and SASEGT. CDR3 length: 17 residues. CDR3 coding DNA: TGTGCCAGCAGTGAACCGGACTTGGTCCTGTACACAGATACGCAGTATTTT. It specifies CASSEPDLVLYTDTQYF.

The chain is built from TRBV7-9 and TRBJ1-1; possible D gene TRBD1, 5 bases. V gave up 2 bases and J gave up 2 bases, with 6 bases separating them. The CDR3 sequence is 13 residues long. Germline lookup yields CDR1 SEHNR and CDR2 FQNEAQ (reference sequence). The CDR3 DNA follows: TGTGCCAGCAGCTTACGGGACAACACTGAAGCTTTCTTT. This encodes CASSLRDNTEAFF.